The 5 T cell receptor beta chains below come from one sample, sequenced in a study of regulatory T cells in long-lasting Graves disease. Assembly of TCR beta libraries relied on iRepertoire HTBI primers together with Arm-PCR of CDR3 regions. TCRdb analysed the multiplex PCR reads with MiXCR anew, one entry per CDR3 protein. The profile shows approximately 350,000 distinct CDR3 sequences, approximately 23% of them singletons. Specified time point: persistent/refractory GD, antithyroid drugs over 5 years with positive TRAb. Making the TCR library involved RNA that had been extracted from PBMCs. Sequenced material: peripheral blood mononuclear cells (PBMCs), taken when the disease was refractory, from a patient treated with antithyroid drugs. The source is a woman in her forties with Graves disease.

This sequence joins TRBV5-1 and TRBJ2-7; TRBD2 is a possible D gene (5 bases). V lost 3 bases and J lost 0, with 10 bases in between. The CDR3 totals 14 residues. Germline loops: CDR1 SGHRS, CDR2 YFSETQ. Here the CDR3 DNA reads TGCGCCAGCAGCTCTCTAGCTACCTCCTACGAGCAGTACTTC. Translating gives CASSSLATSYEQYF. The full variable domain, completed using reference TRBV5-1 and TRBJ2-7, is KAGVTQTPRYLIKTRGQQVTLSCSPISGHRSVSWYQQTPGQGLQFLFEYFSETQRNKGNFPGRFSGRQFSNSRSEMNVSTLELGDSALYLCASSSLATSYEQYFGPGTRLTVT.

The chain has TRBV29-1 and TRBJ1-5; D is ambiguous. Germline values: CDR1 SQVTM, CDR2 ANQGSEA. The CDR3 extends over 14 amino acids. Trimming shortened V by 5 bases and J by 5 bases, and 16 bases separated the two germline ends. CDR3 residues: CSVSMGMGHQPQHF. CDR3 DNA sequence: TGCAGCGTTTCCATGGGGATGGGCCATCAGCCCCAGCATTTT.

This clonotype was seen more than once but under ten times. V gene TRBV6-1 combines with J gene TRBJ1-5; 8 positions match TRBD1. The CDR3 totals 16 residues. V was clipped by 6 bases and J by 0 bases; unmatched bases: 7. Germline V gene sequence: CDR1 MNHNS, CDR2 SASEGT. The DNA of the CDR3 is TGTGCCAGCAGGCGCGGACAGGGCGATAGCAATCAGCCCCAGCATTTT. This translates into CASRRGQGDSNQPQHF.

In this sample, this clonotype turned up many times. This sequence joins TRBV12-3 or TRBV12-4 and TRBJ1-1, with a possible D match to TRBD1 (6 bases). V shed 6 bases and J shed 6 bases, with 20 bases lying between them. The CDR3 runs 15 residues. Here the CDR3 reads CASSPTGRGKAEAFF. DNA of the CDR3: TGTGCCAGCAGCCCGACAGGTAGGGGGAAAGCTGAAGCTTTCTTT.

This clonotype was seen at least ten times. This chain links TRBV5-1 with TRBJ1-1; D is ambiguous. The CDR3 is 15 amino acids. With 4 bases removed from V and 4 bases from J, the gap between germline ends came to 17 bases. Germline V CDR1 and CDR2: SGHRS, YFSETQ. DNA for the CDR3: TGCGCCAGCAGCCTGGACGGGAGGGTGATCACTGAAGCTTTCTTT. Translation: CASSLDGRVITEAFF.